Following are 25 T cell receptor beta chains from one sample sequenced in a study of blood T cell repertoires in COVID-19. The assay was immunoSEQ multiplex PCR, and TCRdb's table has in-frame clones only and misses some. The table records 120,000 to 150,000 clones, 79% of them present only once. Input material: peripheral blood. These TCRs come from a man in his 60s with acute or convalescent COVID-19.

The J gene is TRBJ2-1, the V gene TRBV5-1; 10 bases are a match to TRBD1. Trimming took 0 bases from V and 8 from J; bases not matched to a gene: 5. The germline V gene encodes CDR1 SGHRS and CDR2 YFSETQ. This CDR3 has 15 residues. The CDR3 spells CASSLAGTGDDEQFF. The CDR3 nucleotides read TGCGCCAGCAGCTTGGCCGGGACAGGGGACGATGAGCAGTTCTTC.

This rearrangement joins TRBV4-2 to TRBJ2-2; perhaps TRBD1 as D (6 bases). Germline V gene sequence: CDR1 LGHNA, CDR2 YNFKEQ. Trimming left V 2 bases short and J 2 bases short, with 9 bases between. CDR3 length: 15 amino acids. The CDR3 sequence is CASSQRTVNTGELFF. CDR3 DNA sequence: TGTGCCAGCAGCCAACGGACAGTTAACACCGGGGAGCTGTTTTTT.

The chain combines TRBV10-3 with TRBJ1-2; TRBD1 matches 10 bases. This CDR3 is built from 14 residues. V trimming: 8 bases; J trimming: 10 bases; junction bases outside the gene matches: 13. Per the germline V gene, CDR1 is ENHRY and CDR2 is SYGVKD. Written as DNA, the CDR3 is TGTGCCATCGGTAAGACAGGGGGCAATATGGACTACACCTTC. It encodes CAIGKTGGNMDYTF.

This clone was seen just once. The rearrangement uses TRBV4-2 and TRBJ2-3, with D uncertain. The ends were cut back, 4 bases at V and 3 bases at J, with 11 bases in the middle. The germline V gene encodes CDR1 LGHNA and CDR2 YNFKEQ. CDR3 size: 14 residues. The CDR3 DNA sequence: TGTGCCAGCAGCCCAAACGCTAGAACAGATACGCAGTATTTT. Protein product: CASSPNARTDTQYF.

The chain uses TRBV6-6 and TRBJ1-3, with D perhaps matching TRBD1 (5 bases). This CDR3 spans 16 amino acids. CDR1 MNHNY and CDR2 SVGAGI come from the germline V gene (reference sequence). V lost 0 bases and J lost 0, with 9 bases in between. The CDR3: CASSYSSGGSGNTIYF. For the CDR3, the DNA is TGTGCCAGCAGTTACTCGAGCGGGGGCTCTGGAAACACCATATATTTT.

This clone occurred once. This chain uses TRBV6-2 or TRBV6-3 with TRBJ2-7; D is unclear. Germline V CDR1 and CDR2: MNHEY, SVGEGT. V was cut by 6 bases and J by 0 bases, with 6 bases left in between. This CDR3 is 12 amino acids long. The CDR3: CASSRSSYEQYF. CDR3 DNA sequence: TGTGCCAGCAGCCGGAGCTCCTACGAGCAGTACTTC.

The chain joins TRBV20-1 to TRBJ1-2, with no clear D. CDR1 is DFQATT, CDR2 SNEGSKA, per germline (reference sequence). The CDR3 is 10 residues long. V dropped 5 bases and J dropped 4 bases, with 5 bases sitting between them. The CDR3 region is CSARLYGYTF. The CDR3 nucleotides read TGCAGTGCTCGACTCTATGGCTACACCTTC.

The V and J genes are TRBV19 and TRBJ1-1, with 8 positions matching TRBD1. The CDR3 runs to 14 residues. The V gene's germline CDR1 is LNHDA and CDR2 SQIVND (reference sequence). Trimming took 5 bases from V and 3 from J; bases not matched to a gene: 5. The CDR3 DNA follows: TGTGCCAGTAGTGACAGGGGCAGCTACACTGAAGCTTTCTTT. Protein product: CASSDRGSYTEAFF.

Concerning this clone itself: Other DNA sequences in the sample encode the same CDR3. The V and J genes are TRBV7-2 and TRBJ2-7; the match to TRBD2 covers 9 bases. The CDR3 covers 14 residues. CDR1 is SGHTA, CDR2 FQGNSA, per germline. V lost 3 bases and J lost 5; bases outside the gene matches: 5. The CDR3 spells CASSLAGGPDEQYF. Written as DNA, the CDR3 is TGTGCCAGCAGCTTGGCGGGAGGGCCGGACGAGCAGTACTTC. Full variable domain (remainder filled in from reference TRBV7-2 and TRBJ2-7): GAGVSQSPSNKVTEKGKDVELRCDPISGHTALYWYRQSLGQGLEFLIYFQGNSAPDKSGLPSDRFSAERTGGSVSTLTIQRTQQEDSAVYLCASSLAGGPDEQYFGPGTRLTVT.

The rearrangement links TRBV28 to TRBJ2-4; TRBD2 might be the D (6 bases). There are 17 residues in the CDR3. Trimming left V 5 bases short and J 0 bases short, with 17 bases between. The germline V gene has CDR1 MDHEN and CDR2 SYDVKM. Here the CDR3 reads CASSTPNFGGAKNIQYF. The CDR3, as DNA: TGTGCCAGCAGTACCCCGAACTTCGGGGGAGCCAAAAACATTCAGTACTTC.

This chain connects TRBV27 to TRBJ2-3; TRBD1 agrees at 8 bases. CDR1 and CDR2 (germline): MNHEY, SMNVEV (reference sequence). The junction had 8 bases not matched to a gene; V was cut back by 3 bases and J by 0 bases. The CDR3 totals 17 residues. This CDR3 is CASSLKPGGLSTDTQYF. CDR3 coding DNA: TGTGCCAGCAGTTTGAAACCAGGGGGCTTAAGCACAGATACGCAGTATTTT.

The chain carries TRBV5-8 and TRBJ1-1; D is ambiguous. Trimming stripped 4 bases from V and 1 base from J, with 11 bases between. Germline lookup yields CDR1 SGHTS and CDR2 YDEGEE. The CDR3 extends over 14 amino acids. CDR3 residues: CASSLHGGNTEAFF. CDR3 nucleotides: TGTGCCAGCAGCCTGCATGGAGGGAACACTGAAGCTTTCTTT.

The chain has TRBV5-6 and TRBJ1-4; possible D gene TRBD1, 6 bases. The CDR3 is 14 amino acids. Germline V gene data show CDR1 as SGHDT and CDR2 as YYEEEE. V was cut by 0 bases and J by 12 bases, with 15 bases left in between. The CDR3: CASSLERGSIELFF. CDR3 sequence (DNA): TGTGCCAGCAGCTTGGAAAGGGGGAGTATCGAACTGTTTTTT.

This rearrangement joins TRBV19 to TRBJ1-1; maybe TRBD1 (6 bases). This CDR3 region has 14 residues. From germline, CDR1 is LNHDA and CDR2 SQIVND (reference sequence). V shed 7 bases and J shed 1 base, with 13 bases lying between them. CDR3 sequence (DNA): TGTGCCAGTACCGTCGGACAGACGAACACTGAAGCTTTCTTT. Translation: CASTVGQTNTEAFF.

The J gene is TRBJ2-2, the V gene TRBV28; 9 nucleotides agree with TRBD2. Germline V CDR1 and CDR2: MDHEN, SYDVKM. J was trimmed by 0 bases and V by 6 bases; bases with no gene match: 8. The CDR3 consists of 17 residues. The CDR3 DNA is TGTGCCAGCAGCCTCTCCGGACTAGCGTCGAACACCGGGGAGCTGTTTTTT. Encoded protein: CASSLSGLASNTGELFF.

This sequence joins TRBV2 and TRBJ2-7; TRBD2 matches at 8 bases. V lost 3 bases, J lost 5 bases, and 6 bases stayed unmatched. The CDR3 is 14 residues long. Germline V gives CDR1 SNHLY, CDR2 FYNNEI. CDR3 amino acids: CASSDDALADEQYF. The CDR3 DNA is TGTGCCAGCAGTGACGACGCACTAGCGGACGAGCAGTACTTC.

The V call is TRBV28, the J call TRBJ1-4; 7 nucleotides match TRBD1. Trimming at V came to 8 bases and at J to 7 bases, leaving 4 bases not matched to a gene. Per the germline V gene, CDR1 is MDHEN and CDR2 is SYDVKM. CDR3 size: 12 residues. CDR3 coding DNA: TGTGCCAGCCAGACAGGGCCTGAAAAACTGTTTTTT. Translation: CASQTGPEKLFF. Full variable domain (missing parts from reference TRBV28 and TRBJ1-4): DVKVTQSSRYLVKRTGEKVFLECVQDMDHENMFWYRQDPGLGLRLIYFSYDVKMKEKGDIPEGYSVSREKKERFSLILESASTNQTSMYLCASQTGPEKLFFGSGTQLSVL.

This clone was seen only once. The chain recombines TRBV13 with TRBJ2-1; TRBD2 matches at 11 bases. V lost 5 bases and J lost 10; bases outside the gene matches: 19. The germline V gene has CDR1 PRHDT and CDR2 FYEKMQ (reference sequence). CDR3 length: 18 residues. The CDR3 sequence is CASSLAGVSGRATGEQFF. The DNA for the CDR3 is TGTGCCAGCAGCCTGGCGGGTGTTAGCGGGAGGGCCACTGGGGAGCAGTTCTTC.

This clone was counted a few times. This chain's CDR3 is CASSPGQVQETQYF. In DNA form, the CDR3 reads TGCGCCAGCAGCCCCGGACAGGTACAAGAGACCCAGTACTTC. The chain links TRBV5-1 to TRBJ2-5, with 7 bases identical to TRBD1. Germline CDR1 is SGHRS and CDR2 is YFSETQ. This CDR3 spans 14 amino acids. Trimming took 4 bases from V and 2 from J; bases not matched to a gene: 5.

This clone has only one observation. The chain combines TRBV3-1 (or the pseudogene TRBV3-2) with TRBJ1-2, with 8 bases aligning to TRBD1. With 5 bases clipped from V and 8 bases from J, the junction kept 7 bases outside the gene matches. There are 13 residues in the CDR3. The germline V gene has CDR1 LGHDT and CDR2 YNNKEL (reference sequence). CDR3 bases: TGTGCCAGCAGCGTTCAGGGGGCGCGCGGCTACACCTTC. It translates to CASSVQGARGYTF.

The gene calls are TRBV28 and TRBJ1-6, with D unresolved. The V gene's germline CDR1 is MDHEN and CDR2 SYDVKM. The CDR3 contains 15 residues. V lost 3 bases and J lost 6, with 12 bases in between. The CDR3 loop is CASSFFQSTNSPLHF. In DNA form, the CDR3 reads TGTGCCAGCAGTTTCTTCCAGTCCACTAATTCACCCCTCCACTTT.

The chain carries TRBV30 and TRBJ1-6; TRBD1 is a possible D gene (6 bases). Germline lookup yields CDR1 GTSNPN and CDR2 SVGIG (reference sequence). This CDR3 comprises 14 residues. Trimming shortened V by 0 bases and J by 5 bases, and 8 bases separated the two germline ends. The CDR3 sequence is CAWSVRQDNSPLHF. The CDR3 DNA reads as TGTGCCTGGAGTGTACGACAGGATAATTCACCCCTCCACTTT.

The chain links TRBV28 to TRBJ2-1, with 10 bases matching TRBD1. The CDR3 has 16 amino acids. Germline lookup yields CDR1 MDHEN and CDR2 SYDVKM. The trim removed 6 bases at V and 4 bases at J, leaving 9 bases unmatched. The CDR3 region has the DNA TGTGCCAGCAGCCCCGAGGGGACAGGGGTATACAATGAGCAGTTCTTC. As protein: CASSPEGTGVYNEQFF.

This sequence joins TRBV28 and TRBJ1-1; 10 positions match TRBD1. From germline, CDR1 is MDHEN and CDR2 SYDVKM. The CDR3 consists of 14 residues. Trimming cost V 5 bases and J 6 bases; bases outside gene matches: 6. The DNA for the CDR3 is TGTGCCAGCAGTGAGACAGGGGGCAACGCTGAAGCTTTCTTT. Protein: CASSETGGNAEAFF.

This clone was detected many times. In DNA, the CDR3 is TGTGCCAGCAGCACCCGGACAGGGTTGGGAGAGACCCAGTACTTC. Amino acids: CASSTRTGLGETQYF. The chain carries TRBV7-9 and TRBJ2-5; 8 positions match TRBD1. Germline V CDR1 and CDR2: SEHNR, FQNEAQ (reference sequence). After removal of 5 bases from V and 4 bases from J, the junction contained 9 bases not matched to a gene. This CDR3 region has 15 residues.